The entry below gives a single TCR beta chain sequence along with its context. The antigen remains unidentified. This sample was taken from a study of T cell repertoires in cytomegalovirus infection. TCRdb used MiXCR to reprocess the reads, holding one entry per CDR3 protein. The data show about 900,000 distinct CDR3 sequences, approximately 31% seen once. The TCR comes from a human donor in good health (CMV status not recorded). Some clones in this sample may be carry-over from other donors' samples. This specimen consisted of cultured CD8+ T cells from PBMCs, obtained from culture after CMV antigen stimulation.

The DNA for the CDR3 is TGTGCCAGTAGTATCCGACATTACACCGGGGAGCTGTTTTTT. Translating gives CASSIRHYTGELFF. The chain couples TRBV19 to TRBJ2-2; D is unresolved. The CDR3 spans 14 residues. V was cut by 3 bases and J by 3 bases, with 8 bases left in between. From germline, CDR1 is LNHDA and CDR2 SQIVND (reference sequence).